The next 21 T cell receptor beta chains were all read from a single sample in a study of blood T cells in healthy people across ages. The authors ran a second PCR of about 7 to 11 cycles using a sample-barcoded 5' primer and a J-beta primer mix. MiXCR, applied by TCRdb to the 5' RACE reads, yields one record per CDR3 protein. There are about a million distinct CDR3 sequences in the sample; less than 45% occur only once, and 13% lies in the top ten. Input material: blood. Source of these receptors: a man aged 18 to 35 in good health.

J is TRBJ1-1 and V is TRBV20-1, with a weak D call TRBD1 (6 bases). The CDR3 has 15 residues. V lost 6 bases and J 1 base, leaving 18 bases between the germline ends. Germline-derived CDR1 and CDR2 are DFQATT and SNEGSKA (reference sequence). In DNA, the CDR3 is TGCAGTGCCCCTCCCACGGGACACCGGAACACTGAAGCTTTCTTT. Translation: CSAPPTGHRNTEAFF.

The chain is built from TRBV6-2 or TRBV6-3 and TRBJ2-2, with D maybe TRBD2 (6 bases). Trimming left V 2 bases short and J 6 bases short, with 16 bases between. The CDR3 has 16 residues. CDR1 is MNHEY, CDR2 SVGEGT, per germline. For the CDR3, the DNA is TGTGCCAGCAGTTACGAAAGGACTAACGGACCCGGGGAGCTGTTTTTT. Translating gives CASSYERTNGPGELFF.

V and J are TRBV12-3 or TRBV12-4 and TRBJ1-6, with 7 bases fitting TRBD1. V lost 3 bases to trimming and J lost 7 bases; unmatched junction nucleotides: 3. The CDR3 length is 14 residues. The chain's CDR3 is CASSFYRGNSPLHF. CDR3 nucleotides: TGTGCCAGCAGTTTTTACAGGGGAAATTCACCCCTCCACTTT.

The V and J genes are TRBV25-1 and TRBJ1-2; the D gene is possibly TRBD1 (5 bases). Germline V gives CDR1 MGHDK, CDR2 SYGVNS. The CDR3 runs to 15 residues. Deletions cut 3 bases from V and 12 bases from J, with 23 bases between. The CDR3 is CASSDHGTPKRGHTF. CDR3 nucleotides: TGTGCCAGCAGTGACCACGGGACTCCCAAACGGGGCCACACCTTC.

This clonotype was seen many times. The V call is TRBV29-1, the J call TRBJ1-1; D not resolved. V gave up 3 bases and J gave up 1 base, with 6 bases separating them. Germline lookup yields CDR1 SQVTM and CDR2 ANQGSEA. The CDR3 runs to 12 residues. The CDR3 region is CSVDGSNTEAFF. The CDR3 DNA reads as TGCAGCGTTGACGGCTCGAACACTGAAGCTTTCTTT.

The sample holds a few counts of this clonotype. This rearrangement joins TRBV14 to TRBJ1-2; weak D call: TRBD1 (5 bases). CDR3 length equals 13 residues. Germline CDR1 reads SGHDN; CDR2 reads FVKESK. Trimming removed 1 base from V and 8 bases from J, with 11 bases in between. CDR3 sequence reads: CASSQGRTYGYTF. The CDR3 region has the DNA TGTGCCAGCAGCCAAGGCAGGACATACGGCTACACCTTC.

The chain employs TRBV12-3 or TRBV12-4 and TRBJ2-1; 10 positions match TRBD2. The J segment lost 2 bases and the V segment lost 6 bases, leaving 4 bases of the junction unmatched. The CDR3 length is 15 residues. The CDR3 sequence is CASSYSGRPYNEQFF. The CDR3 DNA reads TGTGCCAGCAGCTATAGCGGGAGGCCCTACAATGAGCAGTTCTTC.

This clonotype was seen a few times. CDR3: CASSPQLKITGSYGYTF. For the CDR3, the DNA is TGTGCCAGCAGCCCCCAGCTCAAAATCACAGGGAGCTATGGCTACACCTTC. This rearrangement joins TRBV28 to TRBJ1-2, with D maybe TRBD1 (6 bases). The CDR3 is 17 amino acids. Germline CDR1 reads MDHEN; CDR2 reads SYDVKM. The V gene lost 6 bases and the J gene lost 4 bases, with 24 bases spanning the gap.

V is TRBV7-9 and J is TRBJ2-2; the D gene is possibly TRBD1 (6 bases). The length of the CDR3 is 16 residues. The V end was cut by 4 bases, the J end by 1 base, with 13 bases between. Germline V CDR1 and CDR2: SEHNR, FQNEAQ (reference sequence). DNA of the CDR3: TGTGCCAGCAGCTCCCAGGGGATCTGGAACACCGGGGAGCTGTTTTTT. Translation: CASSSQGIWNTGELFF.

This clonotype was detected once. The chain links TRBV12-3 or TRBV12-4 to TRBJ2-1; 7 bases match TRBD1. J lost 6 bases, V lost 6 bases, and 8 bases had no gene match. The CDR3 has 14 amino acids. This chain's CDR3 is CASSPGQEGNEQFF. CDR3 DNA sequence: TGTGCCAGCAGCCCCGGACAGGAAGGCAATGAGCAGTTCTTC.

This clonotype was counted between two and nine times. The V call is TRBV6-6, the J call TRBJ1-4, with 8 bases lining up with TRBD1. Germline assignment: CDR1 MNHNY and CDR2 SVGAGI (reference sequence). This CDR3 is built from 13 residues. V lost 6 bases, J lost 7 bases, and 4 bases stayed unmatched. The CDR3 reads CASRWTGLEKLFF. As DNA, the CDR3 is TGTGCCAGCAGATGGACAGGGCTTGAAAAACTGTTTTTT.

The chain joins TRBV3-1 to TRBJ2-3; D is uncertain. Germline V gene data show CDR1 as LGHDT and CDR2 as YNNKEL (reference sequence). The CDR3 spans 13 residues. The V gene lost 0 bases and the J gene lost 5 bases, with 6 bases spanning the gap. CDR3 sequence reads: CASSQETVDTQYF. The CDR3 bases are TGTGCCAGCAGCCAAGAGACGGTAGATACGCAGTATTTT.

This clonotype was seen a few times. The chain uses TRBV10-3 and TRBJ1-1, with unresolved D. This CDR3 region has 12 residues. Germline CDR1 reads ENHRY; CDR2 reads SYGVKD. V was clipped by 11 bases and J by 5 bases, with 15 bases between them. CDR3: CASGFTETEAFF. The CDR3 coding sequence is TGTGCCTCCGGTTTTACGGAAACTGAAGCTTTCTTT.

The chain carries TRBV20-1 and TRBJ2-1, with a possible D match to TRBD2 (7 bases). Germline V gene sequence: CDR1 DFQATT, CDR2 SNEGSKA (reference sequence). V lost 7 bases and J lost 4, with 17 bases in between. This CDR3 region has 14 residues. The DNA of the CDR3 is TGCAGTGAGGGGGGGCCCCCTCCTTACAATGAGCAGTTCTTC. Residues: CSEGGPPPYNEQFF.

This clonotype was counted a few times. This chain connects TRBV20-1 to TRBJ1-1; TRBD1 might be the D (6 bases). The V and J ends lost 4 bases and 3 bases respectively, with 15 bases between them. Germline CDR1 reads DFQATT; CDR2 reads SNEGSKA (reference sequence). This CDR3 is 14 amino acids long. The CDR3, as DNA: TGCAGTGCTAACTACCAGGACAGCCACACTGAAGCTTTCTTT. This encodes CSANYQDSHTEAFF.

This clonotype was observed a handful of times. This chain's CDR3 is CASSVQGRRGNTEAFF. The CDR3 DNA follows: TGTGCCAGCAGTGTCCAGGGGCGACGGGGGAACACTGAAGCTTTCTTT. The chain couples TRBV2 to TRBJ1-1, with a possible D match to TRBD1 (6 bases). This CDR3 is 16 amino acids long. The V gene's germline CDR1 is SNHLY and CDR2 FYNNEI. V was pared by 4 bases and J by 1 base, with 16 bases between.

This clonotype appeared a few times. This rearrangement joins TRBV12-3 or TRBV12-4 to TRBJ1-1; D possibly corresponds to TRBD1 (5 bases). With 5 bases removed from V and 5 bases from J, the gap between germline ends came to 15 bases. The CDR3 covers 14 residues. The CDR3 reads CASSIRGGGTEAFF. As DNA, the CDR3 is TGTGCCAGCAGTATACGTGGGGGGGGGACTGAAGCTTTCTTT.

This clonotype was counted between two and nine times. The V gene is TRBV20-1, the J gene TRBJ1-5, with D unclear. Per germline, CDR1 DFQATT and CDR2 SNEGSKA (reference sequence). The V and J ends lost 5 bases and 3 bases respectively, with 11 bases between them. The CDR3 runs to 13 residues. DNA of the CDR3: TGCAGTGCTTCTACAGAAGTCAATCAGCCCCAGCATTTT. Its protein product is CSASTEVNQPQHF.

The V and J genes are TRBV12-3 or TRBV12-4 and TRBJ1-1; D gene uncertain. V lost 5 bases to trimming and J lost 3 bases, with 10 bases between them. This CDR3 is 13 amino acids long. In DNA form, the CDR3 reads TGTGCCAGCAGTCGGAGCTACTACACTGAAGCTTTCTTT. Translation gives CASSRSYYTEAFF.

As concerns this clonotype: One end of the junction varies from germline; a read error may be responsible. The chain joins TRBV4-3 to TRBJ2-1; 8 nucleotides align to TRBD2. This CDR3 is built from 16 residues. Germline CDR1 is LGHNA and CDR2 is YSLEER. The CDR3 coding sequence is TGCGCCAGCAGCCAAGATTTACGGGGGGGCCACAATGAGCGGTTCTTC. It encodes CASSQDLRGGHNERFF.

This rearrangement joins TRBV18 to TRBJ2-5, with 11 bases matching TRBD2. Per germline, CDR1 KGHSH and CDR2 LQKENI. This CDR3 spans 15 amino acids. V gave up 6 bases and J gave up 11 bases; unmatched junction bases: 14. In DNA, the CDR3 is TGTGCCAGCTCTCCGACTAGCGGGGAGGGCAATGAGCAGTACTTC. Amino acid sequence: CASSPTSGEGNEQYF.